This T cell receptor (beta chain) was identified in a study of T cells in Graves' hyperthyroidism and ophthalmopathy. At the level of the study: Upon initial diagnosis and before any treatment, peripheral blood was collected. Study-level results: The model predicted ophthalmopathy a median around 6.5 months before onset.

The patients, who ranged from 18 to 65 in age, presented with newly diagnosed hyperthyroidism lasting under 2 months. This CDR3 spans 18 amino acids. Trimming took 6 bases from V and 0 from J, leaving 21 bases between them. The germline V gene has CDR1 SGHVS and CDR2 FQNEAQ. About this clonotype: Its cognate antigen is unknown.

TCR beta CDR3 sequences were amplified from RNA transcripts. A first-round RT-PCR of the TCR CDR3 used the HTBI primer set. TCRdb re-called the multiplex PCR reads through MiXCR, storing one row per CDR3 protein. The sample records a few hundred thousand distinct CDR3 sequences, roughly 15% being singletons. J is TRBJ1-3 and V is TRBV7-8, with D unclear. This receptor was identified in a woman in her forties or fifties with Graves' hyperthyroidism that later progressed to Graves' ophthalmopathy. Sequencing used blood. CDR3 loop: CASSIPPPGQSSGNTIYF. DNA of the CDR3: TGTGCCAGCAGTATCCCCCCCCCCGGTCAGAGCTCTGGAAACACCATATATTTT.